This TCR beta chain was sequenced during a study of blood T cell repertoires in COVID-19. Study summary: Donors in the United States, Italy and Spain gave samples during acute or convalescent COVID-19.

Donors were grouped by their self-reported clinical history. In germline, CDR1 is LNHDA, CDR2 SQIVND (reference sequence). V gave up 4 bases and J gave up 3 bases, with 16 bases separating them. The CDR3 totals 16 residues. Clones were read by immunoSEQ multiplex PCR, and TCRdb kept only the in-frame ones, dropping some. The sample yields hundreds of thousands of clones, around 88% seen once. The gene calls are TRBV19 and TRBJ2-4; D not certain. The receptor comes from a middle-aged man who had recovered from COVID-19. Specimen: PBMCs or T cells enriched from blood (not recorded which). The CDR3 loop reads CASSTSLLGVKNIQYF. Here the CDR3 DNA reads TGTGCCAGTAGTACGTCTCTTCTAGGCGTCAAAAACATTCAGTACTTC.